Listed below are T cell receptor beta chains from one sample, sequenced in a study of naive and memory T cell subsets. Using its own MiXCR run on the UMI-ligation and nested PCR reads, TCRdb lists one record per CDR3 protein. The table records around 30,000 distinct CDR3 sequences, approximately 7.1% of them present only once. Sequences were derived from skin, sampled from a tuberculin skin test site. These receptors came from an adult in good health. The CDR3 runs from the conserved cysteine through the conserved F or W. The D gene is left open where the match is weak. A row's size may be missing; if present it is once, few, many or a size class.

cdr3_nt cdr3_aa j_call v_call clone_size d_call
TGTGCCAGTAGTAATGTGTGGCGGTCGGTGTACAACAATGAGCAGTTCTTC CASSNVWRSVYNNEQFF TRBJ2-1 TRBV19 many .
TGCAGTGCACAAGCGGGGGGATGCTACAATGAGCAGTTCTTC CSAQAGGCYNEQFF TRBJ2-1 TRBV20-1 few TRBD2
TGTGCCAGCAGCCGAGGACAGTTTAATAATGAAAAACTGTTTTTT CASSRGQFNNEKLFF TRBJ1-4 TRBV9 few .
TGTGCCAGCAGCTCCCCAGGGGGCCGCACCGGGGAGCTGTTTTTT CASSSPGGRTGELFF TRBJ2-2 TRBV7-3 . TRBD1
TGCAGTGCTAGAGTCCCCACTAGCGGTCACACAGATACGCAGTATTTT CSARVPTSGHTDTQYF TRBJ2-3 TRBV20-1 few TRBD2
TGCAGTGCTAGTATCCTGAACACTGAAGCTTTCTTT CSASILNTEAFF TRBJ1-1 TRBV20-1 . .
TGTGCCAGCAGCCTACTAGCGGGGGGGCCTTCGAACACCGGGGAGCTGTTTTTT CASSLLAGGPSNTGELFF TRBJ2-2 TRBV12-3/TRBV12-4 many TRBD2
TGCGCCAGCCGCTTTCAGGGTTCCTCTGGGGCCAACGTCCTGACTTTC CASRFQGSSGANVLTF TRBJ2-6 TRBV5-1 many .
TGCGCCAGCAGCCGACAGGACAGCCACTCCTATAATTCACCCCTCCACTTT CASSRQDSHSYNSPLHF TRBJ1-6 TRBV5-1 many .
TGCAGCGTTGAAGCAGACTCCGTGAGTGAGCAGTTCTTC CSVEADSVSEQFF TRBJ2-1 TRBV29-1 many .
TGTGCCAGCAGCTTCGGACGGAACTATGGCTACACCTTC CASSFGRNYGYTF TRBJ1-2 TRBV12-3/TRBV12-4 many .
TGTGCCAGCAGCCAAGCGGGGGACAGACACAATGAGCAGTTCTTC CASSQAGDRHNEQFF TRBJ2-1 TRBV3-1 . .
TGTGCCAGCAGCTTGGATGTGGATGAGCAGTTCTTC CASSLDVDEQFF TRBJ2-1 TRBV5-5 few .
TGTGCCAGCAGTTTAGCCGGGTCGAACTCTGGAAACACCATATATTTT CASSLAGSNSGNTIYF TRBJ1-3 TRBV12-3/TRBV12-4 . .
TGTGCCAGCAGCCCCTGGGGACAGAACACTGAAGCTTTCTTT CASSPWGQNTEAFF TRBJ1-1 TRBV5-5 . .